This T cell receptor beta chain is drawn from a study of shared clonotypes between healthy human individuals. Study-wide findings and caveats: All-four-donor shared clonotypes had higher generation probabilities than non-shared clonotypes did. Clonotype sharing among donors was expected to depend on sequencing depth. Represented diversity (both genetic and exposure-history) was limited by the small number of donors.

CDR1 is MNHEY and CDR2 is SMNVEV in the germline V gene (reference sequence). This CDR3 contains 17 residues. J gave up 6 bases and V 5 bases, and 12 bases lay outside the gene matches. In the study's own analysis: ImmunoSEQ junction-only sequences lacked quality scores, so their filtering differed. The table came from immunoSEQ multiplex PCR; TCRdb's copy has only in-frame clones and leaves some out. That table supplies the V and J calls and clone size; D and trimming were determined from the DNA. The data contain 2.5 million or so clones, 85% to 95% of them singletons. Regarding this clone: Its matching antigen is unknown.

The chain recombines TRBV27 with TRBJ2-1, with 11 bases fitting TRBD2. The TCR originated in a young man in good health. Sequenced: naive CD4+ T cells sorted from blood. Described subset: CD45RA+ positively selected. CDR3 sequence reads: CASSPRVAGGLSNEQFF. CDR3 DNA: TGTGCCAGCAGTCCCCGAGTAGCGGGGGGGTTATCCAATGAGCAGTTCTTC.